This T cell receptor beta chain derives from a study of T-cell reconstitution after alpha-beta-depleted transplantation in children. This clonotype was detected many times. The authors prepared the TCRbeta library with unique molecular identifiers. MiXCR was run by TCRdb on the PCR reads, yielding one entry per CDR3 protein. There are 150,000 to 200,000 distinct CDR3 sequences in the sample; over 5.5% occur only once, and approximately 2.9% lies in the top ten. The sequences come from PBMCs from the stem cell graft donor, collected from the stem cell graft. The sequence was collected from a human donor who donated a stem cell graft to a child with Wiskott-Aldrich syndrome.

This CDR3 reads CSARDQRDSRTYEQYF. The CDR3 coding sequence is TGCAGTGCTAGAGATCAGAGGGACAGCCGTACCTACGAGCAGTACTTC. The chain carries TRBV20-1 and TRBJ2-7; 7 bases align to TRBD1. The junction had 10 bases not matched to a gene; V was cut back by 0 bases and J by 2 bases. This CDR3 is built from 16 residues. Germline CDR1 is DFQATT and CDR2 is SNEGSKA (reference sequence).